The clone carrying this T cell receptor (beta chain) came up a few times. Healthy Caucasian individuals from Russia aged roughly 6 to 90 were enrolled as donors. This sample stems from a study of blood T cells in healthy people across ages. Across the whole study: Capturing about one barcoded beta molecule per two T cells was achieved by template switching.

The second PCR ran about 6 to 12 cycles with a sample-barcoded 5' primer and J-beta primers. A template-switch adaptor that had 12 random nucleotides put a tag on each cDNA molecule. CDR3-containing paired-end reads numbered at least 2.5 million in each sample. Via MiXCR, TCRdb re-called the 5' RACE reads, giving one row per CDR3 protein. The table has hundreds of thousands of distinct CDR3 sequences, roughly a quarter seen once. In germline, CDR1 is MNHEY, CDR2 SVGEGT. The CDR3 has 13 amino acids. Trimming removed 5 bases at V and 8 bases at J, with 15 bases between. The TCR comes from a woman in her 70s in good health. The V call is TRBV6-2 or TRBV6-3, the J call TRBJ1-2, with no clear D. What was sequenced was blood. CDR3 nucleotides: TGTGCCAGCAGTGCCTCTCCTCGCTCGGGCTACACCTTC. It codes for CASSASPRSGYTF.